Listed below are T cell receptor beta chains from one sample, sequenced in a study of early T cells in non-severe SARS-CoV-2 infection. TCRdb itself ran the 5' RACE reads through MiXCR, one entry per CDR3 protein. The table lists tens of thousands of distinct CDR3 sequences, about 12% of them singletons, with roughly 4.5% in the top ten. What was sequenced was whole blood. Source of these receptors: an adult who was a healthcare worker with PCR-confirmed SARS-CoV-2 infection or an uninfected control (not recorded which). The CDR3 runs from the conserved cysteine through the conserved F or W. D genes are given only for firm matches. Only part of the rows carry a size: once, few, many, or a class if the clone is expanded.

V: TRBV6-5
size: few
J: TRBJ1-2
D: TRBD1
CDR3: CASSYDLLDRDGYTF
DNA: TGTGCCAGCAGTTACGATCTTTTGGACAGGGATGGCTACACCTTC

V: TRBV3-1
size: -
J: TRBJ2-1
D: -
CDR3: CASSQVPRYNEQFF
DNA: TGTGCCAGCAGCCAAGTACCCAGATACAATGAGCAGTTCTTC

V: TRBV10-2
size: many
J: TRBJ2-3
D: TRBD2
CDR3: CASSGSGGPNTQYF
DNA: TGCGCCAGCAGTGGTAGCGGGGGGCCGAATACGCAGTATTTT

V: TRBV7-6
size: many
J: TRBJ1-1
D: -
CDR3: CAWRRGLNTEAFF
DNA: TGTGCCTGGCGGAGGGGATTGAACACTGAAGCTTTCTTT

V: TRBV7-9
size: few
J: TRBJ1-2
D: TRBD1
CDR3: CASSLEGTGGANYGYTF
DNA: TGTGCCAGCAGCTTAGAGGGGACAGGGGGAGCAAACTATGGCTACACCTTC

V: TRBV10-3
size: -
J: TRBJ2-5
D: -
CDR3: CATQPNIQETQYF
DNA: TGTGCCACACAGCCCAACATCCAAGAGACCCAGTACTTC

V: TRBV7-6
size: few
J: TRBJ2-7
D: TRBD2
CDR3: CASSLRSPGTSGGPWREQYF
DNA: TGTGCCAGCAGCTTACGGAGCCCTGGGACTAGCGGGGGGCCGTGGCGCGAGCAGTACTTC

V: TRBV11-2
size: few
J: TRBJ2-1
D: -
CDR3: CASSPSRGSSYNEQFF
DNA: TGTGCCAGCAGCCCTTCTCGAGGGAGCTCCTACAATGAGCAGTTCTTC

V: TRBV6-2/TRBV6-3
size: -
J: TRBJ2-5
D: -
CDR3: CASHSAWEQETQYF
DNA: TGTGCCAGCCACTCTGCGTGGGAGCAAGAGACCCAGTACTTC

V: TRBV7-9
size: -
J: TRBJ2-1
D: TRBD2
CDR3: CASRNSGRAHNEQFF
DNA: TGTGCCAGCAGAAATAGCGGGAGGGCCCACAATGAGCAGTTCTTC

V: TRBV25-1
size: many
J: TRBJ1-4
D: -
CDR3: CASSELPTGRRGEKLFF
DNA: TGTGCCAGCAGTGAATTACCCACGGGACGGAGGGGTGAAAAACTGTTTTTT

V: TRBV7-9
size: few
J: TRBJ2-1
D: -
CDR3: CASSPGIEQFF
DNA: TGTGCCAGCAGCCCCGGGATTGAGCAGTTCTTC

V: TRBV5-1
size: many
J: TRBJ2-2
D: TRBD2
CDR3: CASSLIAGRTGELFF
DNA: TGCGCCAGCAGCTTAATAGCGGGTCGAACCGGGGAGCTGTTTTTT

V: TRBV27
size: many
J: TRBJ2-6
D: -
CDR3: CASSPYMFGLSGANVLTF
DNA: TGTGCCAGCAGTCCGTACATGTTCGGCCTCTCTGGGGCCAACGTCCTGACTTTC

V: TRBV28
size: many
J: TRBJ2-7
D: -
CDR3: CASSFWGYEQYF
DNA: TGTGCCAGCAGTTTTTGGGGCTACGAGCAGTACTTC

V: TRBV18
size: few
J: TRBJ2-7
D: TRBD2
CDR3: CASSPDLAGGPSEQYF
DNA: TGTGCCAGCTCACCAGATTTAGCGGGAGGGCCGTCCGAGCAGTACTTC

V: TRBV7-8
size: -
J: TRBJ2-7
D: -
CDR3: CASSPRNRGGYEQYF
DNA: TGTGCCAGCAGCCCCCGTAACAGAGGGGGATACGAGCAGTACTTC

V: TRBV25-1
size: many
J: TRBJ2-7
D: TRBD1
CDR3: CASSDPGTGSHEQYF
DNA: TGTGCCAGCAGTGACCCCGGGACAGGTTCCCACGAGCAGTACTTC

V: TRBV11-2
size: -
J: TRBJ2-2
D: -
CDR3: CASSPNPSANTGELFF
DNA: TGTGCCAGCAGCCCCAATCCTAGCGCGAACACCGGGGAGCTGTTTTTT

V: TRBV11-2
size: many
J: TRBJ2-7
D: TRBD2
CDR3: CASSFFPRLAGEPEQYF
DNA: TGTGCCAGCAGCTTTTTCCCTAGACTAGCGGGAGAACCCGAGCAGTACTTC

V: TRBV3-1
size: many
J: TRBJ2-1
D: -
CDR3: CASSRRGAAGNNEQFF
DNA: TGTGCCAGCAGCCGACGGGGGGCAGCGGGGAACAATGAGCAGTTCTTC

V: TRBV27
size: -
J: TRBJ1-4
D: -
CDR3: CASSGAREKLFF
DNA: TGTGCCAGCAGCGGGGCGCGTGAAAAACTGTTTTTT

V: TRBV2
size: -
J: TRBJ2-1
D: -
CDR3: CASSEGYNEQFF
DNA: TGTGCCAGCAGTGAAGGGTACAATGAGCAGTTCTTC

V: TRBV10-1
size: many
J: TRBJ2-3
D: TRBD2
CDR3: CASATSAATDTQYF
DNA: TGCGCCAGCGCGACTAGCGCGGCCACAGATACGCAGTATTTT

V: TRBV9
size: few
J: TRBJ2-7
D: TRBD2
CDR3: CASSPGLAGGFEQYF
DNA: TGTGCCAGCAGCCCCGGACTAGCGGGAGGATTCGAGCAGTACTTC

V: TRBV28
size: -
J: TRBJ1-2
D: -
CDR3: CASSLPGANYGYTF
DNA: TGTGCCAGCAGTTTGCCGGGGGCTAACTATGGCTACACCTTC

V: TRBV20-1
size: -
J: TRBJ2-1
D: -
CDR3: CSASGASFSYNEQFF
DNA: TGCAGTGCTAGCGGGGCGAGCTTCTCCTACAATGAGCAGTTCTTC

V: TRBV3-1
size: many
J: TRBJ2-1
D: TRBD2
CDR3: CASSQTSGVYNEQFF
DNA: TGTGCCAGCAGCCAAACTAGCGGGGTATACAATGAGCAGTTCTTC

V: TRBV10-3
size: few
J: TRBJ2-7
D: TRBD2
CDR3: CAISGRMGGDEQYF
DNA: TGTGCCATCAGTGGGAGGATGGGGGGGGACGAGCAGTACTTC

V: TRBV13
size: many
J: TRBJ2-5
D: -
CDR3: CASSLVTGTAIETQYF
DNA: TGTGCCAGCAGCCTAGTAACCGGGACCGCTATCGAGACCCAGTACTTC

V: TRBV29-1
size: many
J: TRBJ2-1
D: TRBD2
CDR3: CSVRTSGHSSYNEQFF
DNA: TGCAGCGTTAGGACTAGCGGCCATAGCTCCTACAATGAGCAGTTCTTC

V: TRBV29-1
size: many
J: TRBJ2-5
D: TRBD2
CDR3: CSGREGGETQYF
DNA: TGCAGCGGGCGGGAGGGCGGAGAGACCCAGTACTTC

V: TRBV30
size: medium-sized
J: TRBJ2-7
D: -
CDR3: CAWSGSGEPYEQYF
DNA: TGTGCCTGGAGTGGTAGTGGGGAGCCCTACGAGCAGTACTTC

V: TRBV28
size: -
J: TRBJ2-7
D: TRBD1
CDR3: CASSYRQGSEQYF
DNA: TGTGCCAGCAGTTACAGACAGGGGTCCGAGCAGTACTTC

V: TRBV20-1
size: many
J: TRBJ2-5
D: -
CDR3: CSARVRGQETQYF
DNA: TGCAGTGCTAGAGTCAGGGGCCAAGAGACCCAGTACTTC

V: TRBV7-9
size: many
J: TRBJ2-1
D: TRBD1
CDR3: CASSPRGLGTGLDEQFF
DNA: TGTGCCAGCAGCCCAAGAGGGTTGGGGACAGGTCTCGATGAGCAGTTCTTC

V: TRBV11-3
size: few
J: TRBJ2-2
D: -
CDR3: CASSFVGAANTGELFF
DNA: TGTGCCAGCAGCTTTGTGGGGGCAGCGAACACCGGGGAGCTGTTTTTT

V: TRBV28
size: few
J: TRBJ2-5
D: -
CDR3: CASSLWGRGQETQYF
DNA: TGTGCCAGCAGTTTATGGGGGCGGGGTCAAGAGACCCAGTACTTC

V: TRBV12-1
size: many
J: TRBJ2-2
D: -
CDR3: CASSRGAGELFF
DNA: TGTGCCAGCAGCAGAGGGGCCGGGGAGCTGTTTTTT

V: TRBV28
size: -
J: TRBJ2-1
D: TRBD2
CDR3: CASRELAGDYNEQFF
DNA: TGTGCCAGCAGAGAACTAGCGGGAGACTACAATGAGCAGTTCTTC

V: TRBV7-2
size: many
J: TRBJ2-1
D: TRBD2
CDR3: CASSRGYSGRRNEQFF
DNA: TGTGCCAGCAGCCGAGGGTATAGCGGGAGAAGGAATGAGCAGTTCTTC